The 27 T cell receptor beta chains given below trace back to one sample, sequenced in a study of cytomegalovirus exposure and HLA in healthy donors. A multiplex PCR was run with 60 Vbeta primers and 13 Jbeta primers. Using immunoSEQ multiplex PCR, the repertoire was profiled, and TCRdb retains in-frame clones only, with some absent. The repertoire holds tens of thousands of clones, with about 70% as singletons. Sequencing was done on a sample of PBMCs. The receptors were gathered from a woman aged 25 to 39 in good health and CMV-seronegative.

The chain has TRBV7-8 and TRBJ1-1; 8 bases line up with TRBD1. This CDR3 comprises 14 residues. Germline CDR1 SGHVS, CDR2 FQNEAQ. V was pared by 4 bases and J by 5 bases, with 6 bases of the junction left unmatched. The CDR3 loop reads CASSSTGGATEAFF. CDR3 sequence (DNA): TGTGCCAGCAGCTCCACAGGGGGAGCGACTGAAGCTTTCTTT.

This clone was seen a few times. This chain joins TRBV29-1 and TRBJ1-1, with 9 nucleotides matching TRBD1. Germline CDR1 SQVTM, CDR2 ANQGSEA. The CDR3 totals 14 residues. The trim removed 5 bases at V and 4 bases at J, leaving 8 bases unmatched. The CDR3 DNA is TGCAGCGTTCCTTGGACAGGGGCGGGCACTGAAGCTTTCTTT. The encoded protein is CSVPWTGAGTEAFF.

The rearrangement joins TRBV30 to TRBJ1-5; a possible D gene is TRBD1 (6 bases). The V end lost 2 bases, the J end lost 1 base, and 30 bases lay between the germline ends. The length of the CDR3 is 21 residues. The V gene's germline CDR1 is GTSNPN and CDR2 SVGIG (reference sequence). The CDR3: CAWSHPTGHTLVGRSNQPQHF. DNA for the CDR3: TGTGCCTGGAGTCATCCGACGGGACACACCCTAGTGGGACGAAGCAATCAGCCCCAGCATTTT.

CDR3 protein: CASSLLAGGEGTGELFF. DNA for the CDR3: TGTGCCAGTAGTCTACTAGCGGGGGGAGAGGGCACCGGGGAGCTGTTTTTT. This sequence joins TRBV19 and TRBJ2-2; 12 bases align to TRBD2. There are 17 residues in the CDR3. V trimming: 5 bases; J trimming: 4 bases; junction bases outside the gene matches: 8. The germline CDR1 and CDR2 sequences are LNHDA and SQIVND (reference sequence).

This clone was seen only a few times. The chain carries TRBV30 and TRBJ2-1; 8 bases are shared with TRBD1. This CDR3 has 14 residues. Germline lookup yields CDR1 GTSNPN and CDR2 SVGIG (reference sequence). The trim removed 0 bases at V and 5 bases at J, leaving 3 bases unmatched. CDR3 bases: TGTGCCTGGAGTGTCGGGACAGGAGACAATGAGCAGTTCTTC. Its protein is CAWSVGTGDNEQFF.

The chain couples TRBV6-5 to TRBJ2-5; 9 nucleotides align to TRBD1. The CDR3 runs to 14 residues. Germline V gene sequence: CDR1 MNHEY, CDR2 SVGAGI. V lost 4 bases and J lost 4; bases outside the gene matches: 4. CDR3 nucleotides: TGTGCCAGCAGTTCGGGACAGGGAAGAGAGACCCAGTACTTC. Translated: CASSSGQGRETQYF.

Worth noting for this clone: A far larger clone is a single base away, which makes a read error likely. The V call is TRBV7-8, the J call TRBJ2-7; tentative D call: TRBD1 (6 bases). This CDR3 spans 13 amino acids. Germline V lookup: CDR1 SGHVS, CDR2 FQNEAQ. Trimming cost V 5 bases and J 0 bases, with 8 bases left between them. CDR3 DNA: TGTGCCAGCAGCACAGGGTTCTCCTACGAGCAGTACGTC. Translated: CASSTGFSYEQYV.

The chain carries TRBV18 and TRBJ2-1; TRBD1 aligns across 10 bases. The CDR3 covers 16 residues. The germline V gene has CDR1 KGHSH and CDR2 LQKENI. J gave up 0 bases and V 3 bases, and 2 bases lay outside the gene matches. DNA of the CDR3: TGTGCCAGCTCACCGGGACAGGGGTCCTCCTACAATGAGCAGTTCTTC. This encodes CASSPGQGSSYNEQFF.

This clone was counted a few times. The J gene is TRBJ1-1, the V gene TRBV6-4; D is possibly TRBD1 (5 bases). The V gene lost 2 bases and the J gene lost 4 bases, with 8 bases spanning the gap. Germline V gene lookup returns CDR1 MRHNA and CDR2 SNTAGT. The CDR3 extends over 13 amino acids. The CDR3 DNA follows: TGTGCCAGCAGTGACGGGGGGGTCACTGAAGCTTTCTTT. It is translated as CASSDGGVTEAFF.

The chain joins TRBV11-3 to TRBJ2-2, with TRBD2 as a possible D gene (6 bases). Per germline, CDR1 SGHNT and CDR2 YENEEA. The CDR3 consists of 13 residues. Trimming removed 1 base from V and 6 bases from J, with 6 bases in between. The CDR3: CASSLGGAGELFF. Written as DNA, the CDR3 is TGTGCCAGCAGCTTAGGGGGGGCCGGGGAGCTGTTTTTT.

The chain has TRBV29-1 and TRBJ2-2, with D hard to call. V lost 3 bases and J lost 8, with 10 bases in between. The CDR3 is 12 amino acids. Germline assignment: CDR1 SQVTM and CDR2 ANQGSEA. CDR3 loop: CSVDSPGGELFF. The CDR3 DNA reads as TGCAGCGTTGACAGTCCCGGGGGGGAGCTGTTTTTT.

The chain recombines TRBV19 with TRBJ1-2; the match to TRBD1 covers 9 bases. Germline values: CDR1 LNHDA, CDR2 SQIVND (reference sequence). V trimming: 5 bases; J trimming: 0 bases; junction bases outside the gene matches: 10. This CDR3 contains 17 residues. CDR3 nucleotides: TGTGCCAGTAGTGCCGTAGACAGGGGGAGGTCTAACTATGGCTACACCTTC. Its protein product is CASSAVDRGRSNYGYTF.

This clone was recorded a few times. The chain is built from TRBV11-3 and TRBJ2-7; D gene ambiguous. CDR3 length: 12 amino acids. The germline V gene has CDR1 SGHNT and CDR2 YENEEA. V lost 0 bases to trimming and J lost 6 bases, with 6 bases between them. CDR3 residues: CASSLESGEQYF. In DNA form, the CDR3 reads TGTGCCAGCAGCTTAGAGTCGGGCGAGCAGTACTTC. Together with reference TRBV11-3 and TRBJ2-7, the CDR3 gives the full variable domain: EAGVVQSPRYKIIEKKQPVAFWCNPISGHNTLYWYLQNLGQGPELLIRYENEEAVDDSQLPKDRFSAERLKGVDSTLKIQPAELGDSAVYLCASSLESGEQYFGPGTRLTVT.

The rearrangement joins TRBV5-1 to TRBJ2-5; TRBD1 aligns across 9 bases. This CDR3 is 14 amino acids long. After removal of 6 bases from V and 6 bases from J, the junction contained 9 bases not matched to a gene. Germline CDR1 is SGHRS and CDR2 is YFSETQ. CDR3 nucleotides: TGCGCCAGCAATTACCGGGACAGGGAGAAGACCCAGTACTTC. Protein product: CASNYRDREKTQYF.

V gene TRBV7-2 combines with J gene TRBJ2-2; D not resolved. CDR3 length equals 15 residues. V was shortened by 5 bases and J by 2 bases, with 12 bases between the two germline ends. Germline loops: CDR1 SGHTA, CDR2 FQGNSA. DNA for the CDR3: TGTGCCAGCAGCCTAGTCCCTCTCAACACCGGGGAGCTGTTTTTT. It yields the protein CASSLVPLNTGELFF.

The chain employs TRBV12-5 and TRBJ1-5; TRBD1 matches at 7 bases. The CDR3 has 13 residues. The germline V gene has CDR1 LGHNT and CDR2 FRNRAP. Trimming at V came to 6 bases and at J to 8 bases, leaving 7 bases not matched to a gene. The CDR3 region is CASGPTGRKPQHF. CDR3 in DNA: TGTGCTAGTGGCCCGACAGGGAGGAAGCCCCAGCATTTT.

The CDR3 sequence is CASSSGTDTQYF. In DNA form, the CDR3 reads TGTGCCAGCAGCTCCGGGACAGATACGCAGTATTTT. The rearrangement joins TRBV7-2 to TRBJ2-3; unclear D gene. Germline loops: CDR1 SGHTA, CDR2 FQGNSA. CDR3 length equals 12 residues. The V gene lost 4 bases and the J gene lost 3 bases, with 5 bases spanning the gap.

This CDR3 is CASSLGTDGGEQYF. Here the CDR3 DNA reads TGCGCCAGCAGCTTGGGTACCGACGGGGGCGAGCAGTACTTC. This rearrangement joins TRBV5-1 to TRBJ2-7; possibly TRBD2 for D (6 bases). The CDR3 is made up of 14 amino acids. Germline CDR1 SGHRS, CDR2 YFSETQ. V was pared by 0 bases and J by 6 bases, with 13 bases between.

The V and J genes are TRBV14 and TRBJ1-6; no clear D. The CDR3 runs 14 residues. The germline V gene has CDR1 SGHDN and CDR2 FVKESK. The ends were cut back, 1 base at V and 8 bases at J, with 9 bases in the middle. This chain's CDR3 is CASSQAAGYSPLHF. Written as DNA, the CDR3 is TGTGCCAGCAGCCAAGCGGCCGGGTATTCACCCCTCCACTTT.

In DNA form, the CDR3 reads TGTGCCAGCAGCTTGGGGACAGGGGGCGCCGACTATGGCTACACCTTC. It is translated as CASSLGTGGADYGYTF. The chain has TRBV5-4 and TRBJ1-2; 11 nucleotides align to TRBD1. The CDR3 is 16 residues long. CDR1 and CDR2 (germline): SGHNT, YYREEE (reference sequence). Trimming removed 0 bases from V and 3 bases from J; junction bases left unmatched: 4.

The CDR3 region is CASKADGDYGYTF. The CDR3 nucleotides are TGTGCCAGCAAGGCCGACGGAGACTATGGCTACACCTTC. The chain has TRBV2 and TRBJ1-2; D is uncertain. The germline CDR1 and CDR2 sequences are SNHLY and FYNNEI. The ends were cut back, 7 bases at V and 3 bases at J, with 12 bases in the middle. The CDR3 sequence is 13 residues long.

This chain uses TRBV5-4 with TRBJ2-3; tentative D call: TRBD1 (6 bases). Between the trimmed V and J ends, which lost 0 bases and 2 bases, there was a span of 13 bases. CDR3 length: 16 residues. CDR1 is SGHNT, CDR2 YYREEE, per germline (reference sequence). For the CDR3, the DNA is TGTGCCAGCAGCTTGGGGTTGGACAGAAACACAGATACGCAGTATTTT. Residues: CASSLGLDRNTDTQYF.

The rearrangement links TRBV5-4 to TRBJ1-2, with D unresolved. V was cut by 4 bases and J by 2 bases, with 21 bases left in between. Looked up from germline, CDR1 is SGHNT and CDR2 is YYREEE (reference sequence). The CDR3 is 17 residues long. The CDR3 region is CASSTRPSTSVNYGYTF. DNA for the CDR3: TGTGCCAGCAGCACACGACCCTCTACAAGCGTCAACTATGGCTACACCTTC.

The chain is built from TRBV29-1 and TRBJ1-1; D not certain. V was shortened by 0 bases and J by 1 base, with 9 bases between the two germline ends. Germline V gives CDR1 SQVTM, CDR2 ANQGSEA. The CDR3 runs 14 residues. CDR3 nucleotides: TGCAGCGTTGAAGAACGGAGGAGGAACACTGAAGCTTTCTTT. Protein sequence: CSVEERRRNTEAFF.

V is TRBV19 and J is TRBJ2-5; 7 nucleotides agree with TRBD2. Germline V gene data show CDR1 as LNHDA and CDR2 as SQIVND (reference sequence). V shed 5 bases, J shed 4 bases, and the junction held 13 bases outside the gene matches. The CDR3 totals 16 residues. As DNA, the CDR3 is TGTGCCAGTAGTCCCCAACTAGCGTCGGTCGGAGAGACCCAGTACTTC. Translating gives CASSPQLASVGETQYF. Filled out from reference TRBV19 and TRBJ2-5, the complete variable domain reads DGGITQSPKYLFRKEGQNVTLSCEQNLNHDAMYWYRQDPGQGLRLIYYSQIVNDFQKGDIAEGYSVSREKKESFPLTVTSAQKNPTAFYLCASSPQLASVGETQYFGPGTRLLVL.

V gene TRBV4-1 combines with J gene TRBJ2-7; 7 nucleotides agree with TRBD1. The CDR3 loop spans 16 amino acids. V dropped 3 bases and J dropped 1; count of bases not matched to a gene: 9. The germline gives CDR1 MGHRA, CDR2 YSYEKL. CDR3 sequence reads: CASSHPPGQKSYEQYF. In DNA, the CDR3 is TGCGCCAGCAGCCATCCACCGGGACAGAAGTCCTACGAGCAGTACTTC.

This chain connects TRBV4-2 to TRBJ1-2, with 7 nucleotides matching TRBD1. Germline values: CDR1 LGHNA, CDR2 YNFKEQ. V lost 1 base, J lost 4 bases, and 9 bases stayed unmatched. The CDR3 has 16 residues. The CDR3 sequence is CASSQGVLGGAYGYTF. DNA of the CDR3: TGTGCCAGCAGCCAAGGGGTCTTAGGGGGCGCCTATGGCTACACCTTC.